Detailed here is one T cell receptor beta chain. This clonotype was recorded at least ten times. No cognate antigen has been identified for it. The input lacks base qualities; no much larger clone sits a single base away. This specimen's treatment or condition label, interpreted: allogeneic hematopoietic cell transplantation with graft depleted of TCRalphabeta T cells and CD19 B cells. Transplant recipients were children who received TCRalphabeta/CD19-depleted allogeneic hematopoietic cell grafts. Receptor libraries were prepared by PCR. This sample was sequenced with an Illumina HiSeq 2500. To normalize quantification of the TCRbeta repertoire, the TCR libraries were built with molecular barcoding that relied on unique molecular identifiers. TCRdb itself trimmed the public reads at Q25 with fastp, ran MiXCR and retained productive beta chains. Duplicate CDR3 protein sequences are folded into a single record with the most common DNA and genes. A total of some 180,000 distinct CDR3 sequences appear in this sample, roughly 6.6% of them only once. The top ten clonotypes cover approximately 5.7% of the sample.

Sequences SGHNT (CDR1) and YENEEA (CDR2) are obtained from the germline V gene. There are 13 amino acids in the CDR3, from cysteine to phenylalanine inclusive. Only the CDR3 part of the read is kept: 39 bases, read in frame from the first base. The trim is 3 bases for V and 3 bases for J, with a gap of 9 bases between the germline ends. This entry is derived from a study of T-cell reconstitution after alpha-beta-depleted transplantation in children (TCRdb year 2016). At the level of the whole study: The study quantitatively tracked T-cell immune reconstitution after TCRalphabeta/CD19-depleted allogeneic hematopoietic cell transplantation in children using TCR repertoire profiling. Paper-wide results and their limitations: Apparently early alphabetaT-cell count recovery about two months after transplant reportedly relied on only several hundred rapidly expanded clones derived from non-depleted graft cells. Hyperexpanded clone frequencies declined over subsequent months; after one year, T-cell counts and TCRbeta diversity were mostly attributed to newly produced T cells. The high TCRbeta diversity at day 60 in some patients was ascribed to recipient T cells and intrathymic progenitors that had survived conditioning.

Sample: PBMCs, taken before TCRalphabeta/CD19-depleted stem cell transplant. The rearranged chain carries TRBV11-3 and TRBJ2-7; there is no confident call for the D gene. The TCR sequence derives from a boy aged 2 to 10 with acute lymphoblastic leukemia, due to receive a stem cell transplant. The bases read TGTGCCAGCAGCTTTTTTCACAGCTACGAGCAGTACTTC. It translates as CASSFFHSYEQYF. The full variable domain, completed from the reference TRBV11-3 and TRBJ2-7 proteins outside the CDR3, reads EAGVVQSPRYKIIEKKQPVAFWCNPISGHNTLYWYLQNLGQGPELLIRYENEEAVDDSQLPKDRFSAERLKGVDSTLKIQPAELGDSAVYLCASSFFHSYEQYFGPGTRLTVT.